The rows below give T cell receptor beta chains drawn from one sample of a study of cytomegalovirus exposure and HLA in healthy donors. Profiled with immunoSEQ multiplex PCR; TCRdb holds only in-frame clones, not every one. The data show around 56,000 clones, 89% seen once. Sequenced input: PBMCs. All receptors derive from a woman under 30 in good health and CMV-seronegative. CDR3s include the opening cysteine and the closing phenylalanine or tryptophan. D genes are given only for firm matches. Size tells how often a clone was seen (once, few, many) or the class of an expanded clone, and some rows leave it out.

15	TRBJ1-5	NA	NA	TRBV19	TGTGCCAGTAGTATCCGACAGATTAGCAATCAGCCCCAGCATTTT	CASSIRQISNQPQHF
16	TRBJ1-1	NA	NA	TRBV5-1	TGCGCCAGCAGCTTGGACCCTACGGCGGGGCACGGTGAAGCTTTCTTT	CASSLDPTAGHGEAFF
13	TRBJ1-2	TRBD1	NA	TRBV14	TGTGCCAGCAGACTATTTACAGGGGATGGCTACACCTTC	CASRLFTGDGYTF
15	TRBJ2-3	TRBD1	NA	TRBV6-1	TGTGCCAGCAGGGGGTTGACAGGGAACACAGATACGCAGTATTTT	CASRGLTGNTDTQYF
18	TRBJ2-3	TRBD1	NA	TRBV4-3	TGCGCCAGCAGCCAAGGAGACGTAGGGGGCGATTGGGCAGATACGCAGTATTTT	CASSQGDVGGDWADTQYF
15	TRBJ2-7	NA	NA	TRBV7-8	TGTGCCAGCAGCTTAGTTGGCAGGGGTTCCTACGAGCAGTACTTC	CASSLVGRGSYEQYF
14	TRBJ2-7	NA	NA	TRBV7-6	TGTGCCAGCAGCTTAGCGGGGGGGCCGGACGAGCAGTACTTC	CASSLAGGPDEQYF
14	TRBJ2-7	TRBD2	NA	TRBV27	TGTGCCAGCAGTTCGCTAGCGGGATTGAACGAGCAGTACTTC	CASSSLAGLNEQYF
12	TRBJ1-5	NA	NA	TRBV7-9	TGTGCCAGCAGCTTTCAGTCGCAGCCCCAGCATTTT	CASSFQSQPQHF
19	TRBJ2-3	TRBD2	NA	TRBV15	TGTGCCACCTCCGGGAAGGACAGGATAGCGGGAGGCCGCACAGATACGCAGTATTTT	CATSGKDRIAGGRTDTQYF
14	TRBJ1-2	TRBD1	NA	TRBV4-2	TGTGCCAGCAGCCAAGACCGGGACAGGCAATTTCGTACCTTC	CASSQDRDRQFRTF
13	TRBJ1-1	NA	NA	TRBV7-2	TGTGCCAGCAGACCCGGGGGGGGCACTGAAGCTTTCTTT	CASRPGGGTEAFF
16	TRBJ2-2	TRBD2	NA	TRBV5-1	TGCGCCAGCAGCTTGGACGGGAGGGCCGGCACCGGGGAGCTGTTTTTT	CASSLDGRAGTGELFF
15	TRBJ2-1	TRBD2	NA	TRBV5-6	TGTGCCAGCAGCTTGGCGACCGGGAGGAGGGATGAGCAGTTCTTC	CASSLATGRRDEQFF
16	TRBJ2-6	NA	NA	TRBV28	TGTGCCAGCAGTTTATCAGGGTTTTCTGGGGCCAACGTCCTGACTTTC	CASSLSGFSGANVLTF
13	TRBJ2-7	NA	NA	TRBV5-4	TGTGCCAGCAGCCTACAACAGGGCTACGAGCAGTACTTC	CASSLQQGYEQYF
13	TRBJ1-2	NA	NA	TRBV6-6	TGTGCCAGCAGTTACGGTTCAGGTATTGGCTACACCTTC	CASSYGSGIGYTF
15	TRBJ2-7	NA	NA	TRBV4-1	TGCGCCAGCAGCCTCGCCTTGGGACTTACCTACGAGCAGTACTTC	CASSLALGLTYEQYF
13	TRBJ1-2	NA	once	TRBV7-9	TGTGCCAGCAGCTTAAACGCAGGGGCTGGCTACACCTTC	CASSLNAGAGYTF
17	TRBJ1-2	TRBD1	NA	TRBV5-6	TGTGCCAGCAGCTTGTACCCCCGGGACAGGGCTAACTATGGCTACACCTTC	CASSLYPRDRANYGYTF
15	TRBJ2-7	NA	NA	TRBV7-9	TGTGCCAGCAGCTTAGGAGGGAAGGGTAGAGACGAGCAGTACTTC	CASSLGGKGRDEQYF
14	TRBJ1-5	NA	NA	TRBV15	TGTGCCACCAGCGGTGCAGATAGCAATCAGCCCCAGCATTTT	CATSGADSNQPQHF
16	TRBJ2-1	TRBD2	NA	TRBV5-5	TGTGCCAGCAGCGGGGGGGGGACTCTCTCCTACAATGAGCAGTTCTTC	CASSGGGTLSYNEQFF
10	TRBJ1-4	NA	once	TRBV20-1	TGCAGTGCTGAGAATGAAAAACTGTTTTTT	CSAENEKLFF
15	TRBJ2-1	TRBD1	NA	TRBV7-2	TGTGCCAGCAGCTTAGACAGGGGCTTTTACAATGAGCAGTTCTTC	CASSLDRGFYNEQFF
16	TRBJ2-5	NA	NA	TRBV4-1	TGCGCCAGCAGCCAAGCAAGGGGAGGACGTCAAGAGACCCAGTACTTC	CASSQARGGRQETQYF
11	TRBJ1-1	NA	NA	TRBV20-1	TGCAGTGCAAAGGGGGGGACTGAAGCTTTCTTT	CSAKGGTEAFF
14	TRBJ2-3	TRBD1	NA	TRBV5-4	TGTGCCAGCAGCTTGGGGACAGGTACAGATACGCAGTATTTT	CASSLGTGTDTQYF
14	TRBJ1-1	NA	once	TRBV6-5	TGTGCCAGCAGGTTACAGGGCAGAGGCACTGAAGCTTTCTTT	CASRLQGRGTEAFF
15	TRBJ1-3	NA	NA	TRBV12-5	TGTGCTAGTGGTTCCACAGAGTACTCTGGAAACACCATATATTTT	CASGSTEYSGNTIYF
13	TRBJ1-2	TRBD1	NA	TRBV10-3	TGTGCCATCAGTGAGACAGGGGTGAATGGCTACACCTTC	CAISETGVNGYTF
15	TRBJ1-5	TRBD1	NA	TRBV5-1	TGCGCCAGCAGGCAGGGGGCTAATAGCAATCAGCCCCAGCATTTT	CASRQGANSNQPQHF
13	TRBJ1-5	NA	NA	TRBV6-1	TGTGCCAGCAGTGAACGGAGGGGTCAGCCCCAGCATTTT	CASSERRGQPQHF
15	TRBJ2-5	NA	NA	TRBV29-1	TGCAGCGCGGACTTTGCTGATTCAGGCCAAGAGACCCAGTACTTC	CSADFADSGQETQYF
14	TRBJ2-7	TRBD1	medium-sized	TRBV19	TGTGCCAGTAGTATACGACAGGGGGAAAGGGAGCAGTACTTC	CASSIRQGEREQYF
16	TRBJ2-5	NA	NA	TRBV7-2	TGTGCCAGCAGCTTAGGCGCGTCTTGGTACCAAGAGACCCAGTACTTC	CASSLGASWYQETQYF
16	TRBJ2-3	TRBD2	NA	TRBV7-9	TGTGCCAGCAGCCCCCAACTAGCGGGGGGGACAGATACGCAGTATTTT	CASSPQLAGGTDTQYF
11	TRBJ1-5	NA	NA	TRBV12-5	TGTGCTACCGGGGCGGAGGGAGCCCAGCATTTT	CATGAEGAQHF
15	TRBJ2-5	TRBD2	NA	TRBV7-9	TGTGCCAGCAGCTTATTGACTAGCCAGAAAGAGACCCAGTACTTC	CASSLLTSQKETQYF
14	TRBJ2-7	TRBD1	NA	TRBV19	TGTGCCAGTAGTATCGCCGGACAGGCCTACGAGCAGTACTTC	CASSIAGQAYEQYF
14	TRBJ1-2	TRBD1	medium-sized	TRBV7-2	TGTGCCAGCAGCCCTGGACAGGCTAACTATGGCTACACCTTC	CASSPGQANYGYTF
13	TRBJ2-3	NA	NA	TRBV9	TGTGCCAGCCCTGACAGACTCACAGATACGCAGTATTTT	CASPDRLTDTQYF
16	TRBJ1-1	NA	NA	TRBV5-6	TGTGCCAGCAGAACTGGGGGGGGCAGCATGAACACTGAAGCTTTCTTT	CASRTGGGSMNTEAFF
16	TRBJ1-1	NA	NA	TRBV10-1	TGCGCCAGCAGTGAGAATTCAGGGGAGGGACGGACTGAAGCTTTCTTT	CASSENSGEGRTEAFF
17	TRBJ2-3	TRBD1	NA	TRBV4-2	TGTGCCAGCAGCCAAGATGTGGGACAGCACCCAACAGATACGCAGTATTTT	CASSQDVGQHPTDTQYF
15	TRBJ2-3	TRBD1	NA	TRBV19	TGTGCCAGTAGTGTTTTTGGACAGGTGGTAGATACGCAGTATTTT	CASSVFGQVVDTQYF
15	TRBJ1-2	TRBD1	once	TRBV7-8	TGTGCCAGCAGCTTAAGTAGGACAGGGGGTGCTGGCTACACCTTC	CASSLSRTGGAGYTF
9	TRBJ2-1	NA	NA	TRBV20-1	TGCAGTGCCAATAGAGTGCGGTTCTTC	CSANRVRFF
15	TRBJ1-2	NA	NA	TRBV7-8	TGTGCCAGCAGCCTGAGTTCCGGGAAAGGCCACGGCTACACCTTC	CASSLSSGKGHGYTF
12	TRBJ2-3	TRBD2	NA	TRBV19	TGTGCCAGTACAAGCGGGGCAGATACGCAGTATTTT	CASTSGADTQYF
16	TRBJ2-1	NA	NA	TRBV7-8	TGTGCCAGCAGTTCCTTCAACGGTGGGCGGGATAATGAGCAGTTCTTC	CASSSFNGGRDNEQFF
13	TRBJ2-3	NA	NA	TRBV4-2	TGTGCCAGCAGGTCCCTGGGGCAAGATACGCAGTATTTT	CASRSLGQDTQYF
14	TRBJ2-3	NA	NA	TRBV7-2	TGTGCCAGCAGCTTAGCGCTAGCTGCAGATACGCAGTATTTT	CASSLALAADTQYF
13	TRBJ2-7	NA	few	TRBV7-6	TGTGCCAGCAGCTTATCGGGTTCCTACGAGCAGTACTTC	CASSLSGSYEQYF
12	TRBJ2-7	NA	NA	TRBV28	TGTGCCAGCAGTTTCAAGTTCCGGGAGCAGTACTTC	CASSFKFREQYF
12	TRBJ2-7	NA	few	TRBV7-9	TGTGCCAGCAGCTTAGCCTCGGAGGGGCAGTACTTC	CASSLASEGQYF